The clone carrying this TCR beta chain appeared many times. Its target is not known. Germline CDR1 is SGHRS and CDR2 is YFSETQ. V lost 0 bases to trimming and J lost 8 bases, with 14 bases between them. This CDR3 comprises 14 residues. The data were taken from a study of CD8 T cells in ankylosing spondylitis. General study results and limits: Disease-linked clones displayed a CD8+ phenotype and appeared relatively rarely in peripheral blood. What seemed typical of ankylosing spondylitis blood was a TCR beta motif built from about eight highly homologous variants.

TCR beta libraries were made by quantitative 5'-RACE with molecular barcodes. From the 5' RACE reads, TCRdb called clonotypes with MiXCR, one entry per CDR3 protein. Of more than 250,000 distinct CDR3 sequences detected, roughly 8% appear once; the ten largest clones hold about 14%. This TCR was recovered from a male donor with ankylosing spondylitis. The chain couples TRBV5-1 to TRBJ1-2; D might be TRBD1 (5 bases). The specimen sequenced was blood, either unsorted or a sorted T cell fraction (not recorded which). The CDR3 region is CASSLDGRASGYTF. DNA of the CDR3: TGCGCCAGCAGCTTGGATGGCAGGGCGTCGGGCTACACCTTC.